The entry that follows covers one T cell receptor (beta chain) sequence. Reverse transcription of roughly 0.5 to 1 ug RNA was performed with random hexamers. The immunoSEQ assay covered 54 Vbeta and 13 Jbeta segments for CDR3. Using its own MiXCR run on the immunoSEQ multiplex PCR reads, TCRdb lists one record per CDR3 protein. Of a few hundred thousand distinct CDR3 sequences in the sample, 85% to 95% are singletons; the top ten hold around 0.16%. This sample was taken from a study of CD8 T cells in Susac syndrome. Study overall: Among the Susac syndrome patients who underwent sequencing, roughly 6 had clinically active disease, while roughly 8 of them were in remission. Patients with Susac syndrome, at blood draw, were therapy-naive, on corticosteroids, or on intravenous immunoglobulin alone.

V was trimmed by 5 bases and J by 6 bases, leaving 17 bases between them. CDR3 length: 15 residues. Purification of the CD8+ and CD4+ T cells relied on negative isolation, and TEMRA cells underwent FACS enrichment. V usage is TRBV12-3 or TRBV12-4 and J usage is TRBJ2-4; D is unresolved. Sequencing was done on a sample of CD4+ T cells from PBMCs. The receptor was derived from a human donor with Susac syndrome. CDR3 protein: CASSPPITPGNIQYF. DNA of the CDR3: TGTGCCAGCAGTCCACCCATAACCCCCGGAAACATTCAGTACTTC.